This TCR beta chain derives from a study of blood T cell repertoires in COVID-19. TCRdb's table, derived via immunoSEQ multiplex PCR, lists solely in-frame clones and lacks some. The sample includes roughly 180,000 clones, about 85% of them seen just once. V lost 3 bases to trimming and J lost 4 bases; unmatched junction nucleotides: 9. This CDR3 has 15 residues. Looked up from germline, CDR1 is SQVTM and CDR2 is ANQGSEA. This clone appeared once. Sequencing was performed on peripheral blood. This clonotype was obtained from a woman in her forties or fifties with COVID-19, enrolled during active disease. V gene TRBV29-1 combines with J gene TRBJ2-4; 7 bases map to TRBD2. CDR3 DNA: TGCAGCGTTGACTGGGCGGGGGACCCTAAAAACATTCAGTACTTC. Translation: CSVDWAGDPKNIQYF.